This passage covers 18 T cell receptor beta chains from one sample sequenced in a study of monozygotic twins with inflammatory bowel disease. TCRdb re-analyzed the 5' RACE reads; it lists each CDR3 protein once, without DNA. The table lists about 160,000 distinct CDR3 sequences, with around 2.8% in the top ten. Sequenced material: blood. The receptors stem from a human donor with ulcerative colitis or Crohn's disease, or a healthy co-twin of an affected twin (not recorded which).

V and J are TRBV20-1 and TRBJ2-3; there is no DNA to check the TCRdb D call of TRBD2. The CDR3 has 17 amino acids. The germline gives CDR1 DFQATT, CDR2 SNEGSKA (reference sequence). The CDR3 protein is CSARDTSGRALYATQYF.

The chain couples TRBV3-1 to TRBJ1-1; TCRdb's D call, TRBD1, is unchecked because there is no DNA. The CDR3 is 12 residues long. CDR1 and CDR2 from the germline V gene are LGHDT and YNNKEL (reference sequence). CDR3: CASRDGDRRCFF. Together with reference TRBV3-1 and TRBJ1-1, the CDR3 gives the full variable domain: DTAVSQTPKYLVTQMGNDKSIKCEQNLGHDTMYWYKQDSKKFLKIMFSYNNKELIINETVPNRFSPKSPDKAHLNLHINSLELGDSAVYFCASRDGDRRCFFGQGTRLTVV.

J is TRBJ1-1 and V is TRBV15; checking the TCRdb D call of TRBD1 is not possible without DNA. CDR1 and CDR2 (germline): LNHNV, YYDKDF (reference sequence). The CDR3 totals 15 residues. The CDR3 sequence is CATSRDLQGNTEAFF.

V usage is TRBV12-3 or TRBV12-4 and J usage is TRBJ1-5; TCRdb designates TRBD1, a call that cannot be tested without DNA. This CDR3 spans 15 amino acids. The CDR3 sequence: CASHPRGQGSQPQHF.

The V and J genes are TRBV5-6 and TRBJ2-1; as DNA is missing, the TRBD1 call by TCRdb cannot be tested. Germline CDR1 is SGHDT and CDR2 is YYEEEE. CDR3 length: 14 residues. The CDR3 spells CASSYFRQGNEQFF.

This chain joins TRBV29-1 and TRBJ2-5; TCRdb's D call, TRBD1, is unchecked because there is no DNA. The CDR3 length is 13 residues. Germline V gene data show CDR1 as SQVTM and CDR2 as ANQGSEA. The CDR3 sequence: CSVTGTGAETQYF.

V gene TRBV12-3 or TRBV12-4 combines with J gene TRBJ2-3; TCRdb returns TRBD2, unconfirmable since there is no DNA. The CDR3 runs to 18 residues. CDR3 sequence reads: CASSPARTSGRSSDTQYF.

The chain is built from TRBV20-1 and TRBJ2-1. The germline V gene encodes CDR1 DFQATT and CDR2 SNEGSKA (reference sequence). The CDR3 is made up of 13 amino acids. CDR3 in amino acids: CSAPRTSYNEQFF.

This chain connects TRBV7-8 to TRBJ2-1. The CDR3 contains 16 residues. The V gene's germline CDR1 is SGHVS and CDR2 FQNEAQ. CDR3 loop: CASSLYQGRSYNEQFF.

This chain connects TRBV20-1 to TRBJ2-1; as DNA is missing, the TRBD2 call by TCRdb cannot be tested. Looked up from germline, CDR1 is DFQATT and CDR2 is SNEGSKA (reference sequence). The CDR3 extends over 15 amino acids. The CDR3 is CSASGTSGRNNEQFF.

The chain is built from TRBV30 and TRBJ1-2; the TCRdb D gene call, TRBD1, has no DNA to confirm it. There are 12 residues in the CDR3. CDR1 is GTSNPN, CDR2 SVGIG, per germline (reference sequence). CDR3 region: CAWDDRIYGYTF.

The chain links TRBV2 to TRBJ2-5; TCRdb's assignment of TRBD2 cannot be checked, as there is no DNA. CDR1 SNHLY and CDR2 FYNNEI come from the germline V gene. The length of the CDR3 is 16 residues. The CDR3 sequence is CASRALASGVQETQYF.

V usage is TRBV6-1 and J usage is TRBJ2-6. Per germline, CDR1 MNHNS and CDR2 SASEGT. The CDR3 is made up of 15 amino acids. The CDR3 sequence: CASSSYLSGANVLTF.

This chain joins TRBV29-1 and TRBJ2-1; as DNA is missing, the TRBD2 call by TCRdb cannot be tested. The length of the CDR3 is 15 residues. CDR1 SQVTM and CDR2 ANQGSEA come from the germline V gene. CDR3: CSVEASGWQNNEQFF.

The chain recombines TRBV9 with TRBJ2-4. Germline CDR1 reads SGDLS; CDR2 reads YYNGEE. This CDR3 has 14 amino acids. The chain's CDR3 is CASSVAGMGNIQYF.

The chain joins TRBV24-1 to TRBJ1-1. The CDR3 runs 14 residues. Germline CDR1 reads KGHDR; CDR2 reads SFDVKD. The CDR3 protein is CATSDGTHATGAFF.

V usage is TRBV12-5 and J usage is TRBJ2-2. The germline V gene has CDR1 LGHNT and CDR2 FRNRAP. CDR3 length equals 12 residues. This CDR3 reads CASLGNTGELFF.

The chain links TRBV5-1 to TRBJ1-5; absent DNA, TCRdb's TRBD1 call cannot be checked. CDR3 length: 14 residues. CDR1 and CDR2 from the germline V gene are SGHRS and YFSETQ. This CDR3 reads CASSLGQGDQPQHF.